The subject of this entry is one T cell receptor beta chain. Trimming took 6 bases from V and 4 from J; bases not matched to a gene: 13. In germline, CDR1 is DFQATT, CDR2 SNEGSKA (reference sequence). The CDR3 extends over 15 amino acids. Using unique molecular identifiers, the investigators prepared the TCRbeta library. One entry per CDR3 protein results from TCRdb running MiXCR on the PCR reads. The top ten hold 3.5% to 4% of the sample, which has about 370,000 distinct CDR3 sequences, roughly 22% seen once. The data were obtained in a study of T-cell reconstitution after alpha-beta-depleted transplantation in children.

The TCR originated in a human donor who donated a stem cell graft to a child with acute myeloid leukemia. Sequenced here: PBMCs from the stem cell graft donor, sampled from the stem cell graft. J is TRBJ2-3 and V is TRBV20-1; 7 nucleotides match TRBD1. In DNA, the CDR3 is TGCAGTGCCCGCGACTCGACAGGGTCCCCAGATACGCAGTATTTT. It encodes CSARDSTGSPDTQYF.